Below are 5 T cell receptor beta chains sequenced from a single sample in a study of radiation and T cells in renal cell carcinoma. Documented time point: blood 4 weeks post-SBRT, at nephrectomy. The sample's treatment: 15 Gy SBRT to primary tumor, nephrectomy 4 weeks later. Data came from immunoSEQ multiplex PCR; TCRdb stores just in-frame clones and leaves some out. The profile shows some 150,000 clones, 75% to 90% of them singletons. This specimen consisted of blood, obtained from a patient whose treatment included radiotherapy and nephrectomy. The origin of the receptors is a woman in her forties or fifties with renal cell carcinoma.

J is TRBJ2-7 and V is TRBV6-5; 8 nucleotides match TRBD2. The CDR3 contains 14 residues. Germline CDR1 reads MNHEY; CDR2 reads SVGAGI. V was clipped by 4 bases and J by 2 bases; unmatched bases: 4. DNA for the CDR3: TGTGCCAGCAGTTCTAGCGGGTCCACCTACGAGCAGTACTTC. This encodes CASSSSGSTYEQYF.

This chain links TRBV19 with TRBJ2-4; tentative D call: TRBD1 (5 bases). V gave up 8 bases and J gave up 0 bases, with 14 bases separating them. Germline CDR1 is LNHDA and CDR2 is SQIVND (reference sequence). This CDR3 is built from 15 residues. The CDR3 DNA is TGTGCCAGTTCGCGACAGTTGCTAGCCAAAAACATTCAGTACTTC. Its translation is CASSRQLLAKNIQYF.

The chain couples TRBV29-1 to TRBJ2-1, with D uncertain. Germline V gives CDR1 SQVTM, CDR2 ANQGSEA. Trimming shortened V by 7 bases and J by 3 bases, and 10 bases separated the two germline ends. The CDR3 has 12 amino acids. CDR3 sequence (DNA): TGCAGCGCCACATACGGCTACAATGAGCAGTTCTTC. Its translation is CSATYGYNEQFF.

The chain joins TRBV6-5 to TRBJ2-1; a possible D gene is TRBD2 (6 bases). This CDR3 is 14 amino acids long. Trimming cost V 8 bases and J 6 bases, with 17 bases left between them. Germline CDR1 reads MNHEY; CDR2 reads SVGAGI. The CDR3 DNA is TGTGCCAGCGATTCGGGAGCCGGGTTCAATGAGCAGTTCTTC. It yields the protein CASDSGAGFNEQFF.

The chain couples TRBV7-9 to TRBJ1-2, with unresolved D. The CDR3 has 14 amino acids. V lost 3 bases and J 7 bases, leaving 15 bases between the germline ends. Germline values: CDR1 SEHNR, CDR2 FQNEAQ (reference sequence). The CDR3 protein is CASSLDPGFSGYTF. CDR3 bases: TGTGCCAGCAGCTTGGATCCAGGTTTCTCTGGCTACACCTTC.